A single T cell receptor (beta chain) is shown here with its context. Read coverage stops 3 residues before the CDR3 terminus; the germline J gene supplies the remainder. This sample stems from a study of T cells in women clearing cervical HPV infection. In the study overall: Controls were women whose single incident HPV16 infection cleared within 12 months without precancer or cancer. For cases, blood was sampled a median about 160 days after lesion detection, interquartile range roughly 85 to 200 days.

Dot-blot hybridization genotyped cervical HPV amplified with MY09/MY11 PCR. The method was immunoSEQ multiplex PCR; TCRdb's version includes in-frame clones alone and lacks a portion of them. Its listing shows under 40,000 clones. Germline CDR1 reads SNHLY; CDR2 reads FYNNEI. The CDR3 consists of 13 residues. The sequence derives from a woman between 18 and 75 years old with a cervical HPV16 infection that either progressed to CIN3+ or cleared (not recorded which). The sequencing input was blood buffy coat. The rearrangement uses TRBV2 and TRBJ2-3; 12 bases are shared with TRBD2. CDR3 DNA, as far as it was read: TGTGCCAGAAGGACTAGCGGGACGGAGACG. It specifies CARRTSGTET. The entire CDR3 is CARRTSGTETQYF.